The clone carrying this T cell receptor (beta chain) has just a few counts. The antigen is unknown. The CDR3 is 15 amino acids. Germline V lookup: CDR1 SGHDN, CDR2 FVKESK. Trimming shortened V by 1 base and J by 0 bases, and 9 bases separated the two germline ends. The study ran its PCR with 60 Vbeta and 13 Jbeta primers. Sequenced by immunoSEQ multiplex PCR; TCRdb stores in-frame clones only, minus some. Counted here are some 130,000 clones, about 80% occurring once; the ten biggest clones make up around 2.2%. This sample is drawn from a study of cytomegalovirus exposure and HLA in healthy donors. Study observations and caveats: With DRB1 most and HLA-C fewest, TCR association rates differed between HLA loci in a later analysis. Most of the TCR beta V segments (in an earlier analysis) were productive either about 87% or about 30% of the time. The study flagged some 170 TCR beta chains as cytomegalovirus-associated.

This clonotype originated in a man aged 25-45 years in good health and CMV-seronegative. The chain couples TRBV14 to TRBJ1-2, with a weak D call TRBD1 (5 bases). The source material was PBMCs. For the CDR3, the DNA is TGTGCCAGCAGCCAAGCAGGGTCAGCTAACTATGGCTACACCTTC. Encoded protein: CASSQAGSANYGYTF.